The clone carrying this T cell receptor beta chain showed up many times. This sample was taken from a study of T-cell reconstitution after alpha-beta-depleted transplantation in children. Preparation of the TCRbeta library used unique molecular identifiers. TCRdb re-derived calls from the PCR reads in MiXCR, one entry per CDR3 protein. The data contain over 550,000 distinct CDR3 sequences, roughly a tenth of them singletons. The CDR3 consists of 15 residues. The J segment lost 6 bases and the V segment lost 3 bases, leaving 2 bases of the junction unmatched. The sequenced sample was PBMCs from the stem cell graft donor, obtained from the stem cell graft. This sequence was found in a human donor who donated a stem cell graft to a child with acute myeloid leukemia. This chain links TRBV12-3 or TRBV12-4 with TRBJ2-1; 13 bases line up with TRBD2. The CDR3 DNA reads TGTGCCAGCAGTTTTCGGACTAGCGGGAGCAATGAGCAGTTCTTC. This encodes CASSFRTSGSNEQFF.